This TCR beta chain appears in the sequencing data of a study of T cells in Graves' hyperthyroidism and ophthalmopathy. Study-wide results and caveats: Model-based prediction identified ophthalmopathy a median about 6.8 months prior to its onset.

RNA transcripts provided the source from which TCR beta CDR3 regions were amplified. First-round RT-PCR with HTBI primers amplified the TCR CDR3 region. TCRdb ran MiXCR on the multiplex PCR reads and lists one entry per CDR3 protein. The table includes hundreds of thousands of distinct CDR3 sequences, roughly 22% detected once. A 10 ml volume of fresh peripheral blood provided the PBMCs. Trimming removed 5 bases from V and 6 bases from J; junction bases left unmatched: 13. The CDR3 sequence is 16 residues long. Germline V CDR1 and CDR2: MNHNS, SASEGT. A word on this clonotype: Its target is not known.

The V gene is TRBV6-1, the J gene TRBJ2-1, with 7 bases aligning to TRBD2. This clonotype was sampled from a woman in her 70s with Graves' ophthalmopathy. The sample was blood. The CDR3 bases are TGTGCCAGCAGTACAACTTGGAGGGGACTACTCAATGAGCAGTTCTTC. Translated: CASSTTWRGLLNEQFF.